A selection of T cell receptor beta chains follows, all from one sample in a study of blood T cells in healthy people across ages. A single record per CDR3 protein comes from TCRdb applying MiXCR to the 5' RACE reads. In the table there are about 1 million distinct CDR3 sequences, around 45% of which are singletons. The sequencing sample was made of blood. The receptor set was obtained from a woman in her sixties or seventies in good health. Both conserved end residues are part of each CDR3. The D gene is left open where the match is weak. Size is omitted from some rows. Given values are once, few, many or a class for expanded clones.

j_call clone_size v_call d_call cdr3_nt cdr3_aa
TRBJ2-5 . TRBV20-1 TRBD2 TGCAGTGCTAGAGATCTGGGACTAGCGGGTTCCAGGTCGAGGGAGATTCGAGAGACCCAGTACTTC CSARDLGLAGSRSREIRETQYF
TRBJ1-2 . TRBV13 . TGTGCCAGCAGCTTAGAGGGCAGAACTAACTATGGCTACACCTTC CASSLEGRTNYGYTF
TRBJ1-2 . TRBV6-5 TRBD1 TGTGCCAGCAAATATGGACAGGGGGCCTCGAACTATGGCTACACCTTC CASKYGQGASNYGYTF
TRBJ2-3 few TRBV13 . TGTGCCAGCAGCTTAGGATCTTATAGCACAGATACGCAGTATTTT CASSLGSYSTDTQYF
TRBJ1-5 . TRBV21-1 . TGTGCCAGCAGCCCCCGGGACAGGGAGGCGGGCAATCAGCCCCAGCATTTT CASSPRDREAGNQPQHF
TRBJ2-3 . TRBV20-1 TRBD1 TGCAGTGCTGAGACAGGGGGCACAGATACGCAGTATTTT CSAETGGTDTQYF
TRBJ2-1 few TRBV29-1 . TGCAGCGTCAGGGAGTATGAGCAGTTCTTC CSVREYEQFF
TRBJ2-1 few TRBV5-1 TRBD1 TGCGCCAGCAGCTTGTATGGTTCTGGGACAGGGGACTACAATGAGCAGTTCTTC CASSLYGSGTGDYNEQFF
TRBJ2-7 few TRBV25-1 . TGTGCCAGCAGTGAACCCGGTCTGGCCGAGCAGTACTTC CASSEPGLAEQYF
TRBJ2-1 . TRBV7-9 TRBD1 TGTGCCAGCAGCTTAGCGACAGGGAATGAGCAGTTCTTC CASSLATGNEQFF
TRBJ2-7 . TRBV28 TRBD1 TGTGCCAGCAGTCCTGGACAGGGCCCCACTAACTCCTACGAGCAGTACTTC CASSPGQGPTNSYEQYF
TRBJ2-1 . TRBV5-1 . TGCGCCAGCAGCTTAGGACTCACGACCTACAATGAGCAGTTCTTC CASSLGLTTYNEQFF
TRBJ1-5 . TRBV6-5 . TGTGCCAGCAGGGAAGGGCTTAGCAATCAGCCCCAGCATTTT CASREGLSNQPQHF
TRBJ2-7 many TRBV20-1 . TGCAGTGCTAGATCGTGGGACCGAATTTACGAGCAGTACTTC CSARSWDRIYEQYF
TRBJ1-2 few TRBV6-1 TRBD1 TGTGCCAGCAGTGATTGGACAGGGCAGCTCCACAGCTATGGCTACACCTTC CASSDWTGQLHSYGYTF
TRBJ1-6 many TRBV20-1 . TGCAGTGCTAGAGCGGGGGCGACCTATAATTCACCCCTCCACTTT CSARAGATYNSPLHF
TRBJ2-1 . TRBV19 TRBD2 TGTGCCAGTAGTAACCTAGCGGGACGCTTGGCGTACAATGAGCAGTTCTTC CASSNLAGRLAYNEQFF
TRBJ2-3 few TRBV13 TRBD2 TGTGCCAGCAGCCCTGGTGTTAGCGGGAACACAGATACGCAGTATTTT CASSPGVSGNTDTQYF
TRBJ2-1 . TRBV29-1 . TGCAGCGTTGAATGGAGGGATGAGCAGTTCTTC CSVEWRDEQFF
TRBJ1-1 . TRBV21-1 . TGTGCCAGCACACAGGTCCGAAGCCGAAATATTATGAACACTGAAGCTTTCTTT CASTQVRSRNIMNTEAFF
TRBJ2-7 . TRBV15 . TGTGCCACCAGCAATGGAGGGTCCTACGAGCAGTACTTC CATSNGGSYEQYF
TRBJ1-2 . TRBV29-1 . TGCAGCGTAGGGGCCACAGGGAGGAGGGGCTACACCTTC CSVGATGRRGYTF
TRBJ2-1 few TRBV4-1 TRBD2 TGCGCCAGCAGCCAAGTGTTGGCTAGCGGGCAATCTCTAAGGAATGAGCAGTTCTTC CASSQVLASGQSLRNEQFF
TRBJ2-1 many TRBV29-1 TRBD2 TGCAGCGTCAGCGGCGGGAGTGAGCAGTTCTTC CSVSGGSEQFF